The 25 T cell receptor beta chains presented below share a single source sample, sequenced in a study of blood T cell repertoires in COVID-19. Data came from immunoSEQ multiplex PCR; TCRdb stores just in-frame clones and leaves some out. This sample yields around 180,000 clones, of which roughly 80% are seen a single time; under 5.5% belongs to the top ten. Specimen: peripheral blood. Every receptor here comes from a woman aged 30 to 39 with acute or convalescent COVID-19.

The CDR3 loop reads CASSQSGTGARAFF. The CDR3 bases are TGTGCCAGCAGTCAATCCGGGACAGGGGCGCGCGCTTTCTTT. The chain employs TRBV6-5 and TRBJ1-1; 10 bases are shared with TRBD1. In germline, CDR1 is MNHEY, CDR2 SVGAGI. Germline trimming cut 5 bases from V and 11 bases from J; bases unmatched to any gene: 11. This CDR3 is 14 amino acids long.

This chain uses TRBV7-2 with TRBJ1-5; 9 bases map to TRBD1. CDR1 and CDR2 (germline): SGHTA, FQGNSA. This CDR3 has 15 amino acids. With 4 bases clipped from V and 4 bases from J, the junction kept 5 bases outside the gene matches. CDR3 DNA: TGTGCCAGCAGCTCGAGGACAGGGGAGAATCAGCCCCAGCATTTT. Translated, it gives CASSSRTGENQPQHF.

V is TRBV7-9 and J is TRBJ2-1; 11 bases match TRBD1. Germline CDR1 is SEHNR and CDR2 is FQNEAQ (reference sequence). This CDR3 comprises 14 residues. V lost 5 bases and J lost 7; bases outside the gene matches: 4. The CDR3 sequence is CASSLGTGGNEQFF. In DNA, the CDR3 is TGTGCCAGCAGCCTAGGGACAGGGGGAAATGAGCAGTTCTTC. The whole variable domain, remainder taken from reference TRBV7-9 and TRBJ2-1, is DTGVSQNPRHKITKRGQNVTFRCDPISEHNRLYWYRQTLGQGPEFLTYFQNEAQLEKSRLLSDRFSAERPKGSFSTLEIQRTEQGDSAMYLCASSLGTGGNEQFFGPGTRLTVL.

With respect to this clone: Other nucleotide sequences from this sample produce the same CDR3. The chain couples TRBV7-8 to TRBJ2-3, with 9 bases aligning to TRBD2. Trimming cost V 5 bases and J 2 bases; bases outside gene matches: 5. Germline-derived CDR1 and CDR2 are SGHVS and FQNEAQ. The CDR3 covers 15 residues. CDR3 sequence: CASSPLAGLTDTQYF. The DNA of the CDR3 is TGTGCCAGCAGCCCCCTAGCGGGGCTCACAGATACGCAGTATTTT.

The J gene is TRBJ1-1, the V gene TRBV2; D ambiguous. V was cut by 7 bases and J by 6 bases, with 21 bases left in between. Germline loops: CDR1 SNHLY, CDR2 FYNNEI. The CDR3 loop spans 15 amino acids. The CDR3 DNA reads as TGTGCCAGCAACTCCTTGAGGTTCGGGAGGGCTGAAGCTTTCTTT. Translating gives CASNSLRFGRAEAFF.

The chain recombines TRBV5-1 with TRBJ1-1, with D perhaps matching TRBD1 (5 bases). The CDR3 has 18 residues. Trimming took off 2 bases at V and 0 bases at J, with 20 bases between the two ends. Germline CDR1 and CDR2: SGHRS and YFSETQ. The CDR3 spells CASSFMNKGQGMNTEAFF. In nucleotides, the CDR3 is TGCGCCAGCAGCTTCATGAACAAGGGCCAGGGCATGAACACTGAAGCTTTCTTT.

This chain connects TRBV5-6 to TRBJ1-2, with 7 nucleotides matching TRBD1. This CDR3 region has 16 residues. Germline trimming cut 2 bases from V and 4 bases from J; bases unmatched to any gene: 11. CDR1 SGHDT and CDR2 YYEEEE come from the germline V gene. The CDR3 is CASSFLTGSTVYGYTF. CDR3 nucleotides: TGTGCCAGCAGCTTCCTGACAGGGAGTACAGTCTATGGCTACACCTTC.

This clone was counted between two and nine times. The rearrangement uses TRBV7-9 and TRBJ2-1; possible D gene TRBD1, 6 bases. This CDR3 region has 15 residues. The V end was cut by 2 bases, the J end by 5 bases, with 13 bases between. Germline V gene data show CDR1 as SEHNR and CDR2 as FQNEAQ (reference sequence). The CDR3 loop reads CASSLSEQGNNEQFF. In nucleotides, the CDR3 is TGTGCCAGCAGCTTAAGTGAGCAGGGGAACAATGAGCAGTTCTTC.

The chain links TRBV28 to TRBJ1-6; D not resolved. The CDR3 length is 14 residues. V was clipped by 5 bases and J by 5 bases, with 10 bases between them. Germline V CDR1 and CDR2: MDHEN, SYDVKM. The CDR3 region has the DNA TGTGCCAGCAGTCAAACAGCGGATAATTCACCCCTCCACTTT. Its protein is CASSQTADNSPLHF.

V and J are TRBV28 and TRBJ1-2; D is possibly TRBD1 (5 bases). The germline V gene has CDR1 MDHEN and CDR2 SYDVKM. Trimming pared 5 bases from V and 4 bases from J, leaving 11 bases between. This CDR3 is 13 amino acids long. The CDR3, as DNA: TGTGCCAGCAGTCATAGGGGTGGCTATGGCTACACCTTC. Protein sequence: CASSHRGGYGYTF.

The V call is TRBV19, the J call TRBJ2-1, with TRBD1 matching over 11 bases. V was pared by 5 bases and J by 5 bases, with 8 bases of the junction left unmatched. CDR3 length: 16 residues. Germline CDR1 and CDR2: LNHDA and SQIVND (reference sequence). The CDR3 DNA sequence: TGTGCCAGTAGTGTCGCCGGACAGGGGGCTCACAATGAGCAGTTCTTC. This gives the protein CASSVAGQGAHNEQFF. Full variable domain (remainder filled in from reference TRBV19 and TRBJ2-1): DGGITQSPKYLFRKEGQNVTLSCEQNLNHDAMYWYRQDPGQGLRLIYYSQIVNDFQKGDIAEGYSVSREKKESFPLTVTSAQKNPTAFYLCASSVAGQGAHNEQFFGPGTRLTVL.

V is TRBV9 and J is TRBJ1-3, with D tentatively TRBD1 (5 bases). Trimming cost V 4 bases and J 0 bases, with 14 bases left between them. Per the germline V gene, CDR1 is SGDLS and CDR2 is YYNGEE. This CDR3 spans 16 amino acids. Here the CDR3 reads CASSIGGTHSGNTIYF. For the CDR3, the DNA is TGTGCCAGCAGCATCGGGGGGACCCACTCTGGAAACACCATATATTTT. Variable domain in full (rest from reference TRBV9 and TRBJ1-3): DSGVTQTPKHLITATGQRVTLRCSPRSGDLSVYWYQQSLDQGLQFLIQYYNGEERAKGNILERFSAQQFPDLHSELNLSSLELGDSALYFCASSIGGTHSGNTIYFGEGSWLTVV.

This rearrangement joins TRBV28 to TRBJ2-3, with D possibly being TRBD2 (5 bases). The CDR3 runs 14 residues. The V and J ends lost 2 bases and 2 bases respectively, with 8 bases between them. CDR1 and CDR2 from the germline V gene are MDHEN and SYDVKM. CDR3 nucleotides: TGTGCCAGCAGTTTAAGGACTCACACAGATACGCAGTATTTT. It yields the protein CASSLRTHTDTQYF.

The gene calls are TRBV5-6 and TRBJ2-3; perhaps TRBD2 as D (5 bases). V lost 1 base and J lost 2, with 14 bases in between. From germline, CDR1 is SGHDT and CDR2 YYEEEE. There are 16 residues in the CDR3. The CDR3: CASSLPHRRDTDTQYF. DNA of the CDR3: TGTGCCAGCAGCTTGCCCCACCGCCGGGACACAGATACGCAGTATTTT.

V is TRBV5-1 and J is TRBJ2-3; 13 bases are a match to TRBD2. CDR1 SGHRS and CDR2 YFSETQ come from the germline V gene. The CDR3 consists of 16 residues. The V gene end was trimmed by 4 bases and the J gene end by 2 bases; junction bases not matched to a gene: 4. The CDR3, as DNA: TGCGCCAGCAGCAAGGGACTAGCGGGGATCACAGATACGCAGTATTTT. It translates to CASSKGLAGITDTQYF. The full variable domain, with the rest looked up from reference TRBV5-1 and TRBJ2-3, is KAGVTQTPRYLIKTRGQQVTLSCSPISGHRSVSWYQQTPGQGLQFLFEYFSETQRNKGNFPGRFSGRQFSNSRSEMNVSTLELGDSALYLCASSKGLAGITDTQYFGPGTRLTVL.

V usage is TRBV19 and J usage is TRBJ2-1; TRBD2 is a possible D gene (6 bases). V shed 5 bases and J shed 6 bases, with 23 bases lying between them. The CDR3 covers 17 residues. Germline V CDR1 and CDR2: LNHDA, SQIVND (reference sequence). In nucleotides, the CDR3 is TGTGCCAGTAGTTCTCTGGGACTCGCGGTGGGAGGCAATGAGCAGTTCTTC. This sequence encodes CASSSLGLAVGGNEQFF. Drawing the rest from reference TRBV19 and TRBJ2-1, the complete variable domain is DGGITQSPKYLFRKEGQNVTLSCEQNLNHDAMYWYRQDPGQGLRLIYYSQIVNDFQKGDIAEGYSVSREKKESFPLTVTSAQKNPTAFYLCASSSLGLAVGGNEQFFGPGTRLTVL.

This chain connects TRBV7-9 to TRBJ1-2; D is unclear. The CDR3 covers 13 residues. The germline V and J ends were trimmed by 5 bases and 7 bases, with 14 bases remaining between them. CDR1 is SEHNR, CDR2 FQNEAQ, per germline (reference sequence). Here the CDR3 DNA reads TGTGCCAGCAGCCCAACTGACAAATTTGGCTACACCTTC. Protein product: CASSPTDKFGYTF.

Here the CDR3 reads CSALQETQYF. CDR3 sequence (DNA): TGCAGTGCTTTACAGGAGACCCAGTACTTC. J is TRBJ2-5 and V is TRBV20-1; D call uncertain. Germline CDR1 is DFQATT and CDR2 is SNEGSKA (reference sequence). The V and J ends lost 5 bases and 5 bases respectively, with 6 bases between them. This CDR3 contains 10 residues.

The chain recombines TRBV7-2 with TRBJ1-2; possibly TRBD1 for D (5 bases). The CDR3 sequence is 15 residues long. Germline V gene lookup returns CDR1 SGHTA and CDR2 FQGNSA. V was clipped by 4 bases and J by 0 bases, with 12 bases between them. The CDR3, as DNA: TGTGCCAGCAGCTCAAGGCAGGGAACTAACTATGGCTACACCTTC. The encoded protein is CASSSRQGTNYGYTF.

This clone appeared a single time. The chain carries TRBV6-2 or TRBV6-3 and TRBJ1-2; 8 bases line up with TRBD1. The CDR3 spans 14 residues. CDR1 and CDR2 (germline): MNHEY, SVGEGT. The V and J ends lost 5 bases and 4 bases, in that order; junction bases with no gene match: 6. CDR3 residues: CASSNAGGGYGYTF. The CDR3 DNA reads TGTGCCAGCAGTAACGCAGGGGGCGGCTATGGCTACACCTTC.

This chain links TRBV25-1 with TRBJ1-1, with 9 bases fitting TRBD1. V was clipped by 2 bases and J by 9 bases; unmatched bases: 7. Germline values: CDR1 MGHDK, CDR2 SYGVNS. The CDR3 is 14 amino acids. The CDR3 DNA reads TGTGCCAGCAGTGAAATCTCGACAGGGGGTAAAGCTTTCTTT. Its protein product is CASSEISTGGKAFF.

The chain recombines TRBV4-3 with TRBJ1-3; unclear D gene. Germline V CDR1 and CDR2: LGHNA, YSLEER. V lost 0 bases and J lost 0, with 9 bases in between. This CDR3 has 16 residues. The CDR3 DNA reads as TGCGCCAGCAGCCAAGATCACGGGGTCTCTGGAAACACCATATATTTT. Translation: CASSQDHGVSGNTIYF.

The CDR3 is CASSLSGREMYGYTF. In DNA form, the CDR3 reads TGTGCCAGCAGCTTATCTGGGAGGGAAATGTATGGCTACACCTTC. The V and J genes are TRBV7-9 and TRBJ1-2, with no clear D. V lost 2 bases and J lost 5, with 15 bases in between. This CDR3 is built from 15 residues. The V gene's germline CDR1 is SEHNR and CDR2 FQNEAQ (reference sequence).

The chain carries TRBV3-1 (or the pseudogene TRBV3-2) and TRBJ2-7, with 11 bases aligning to TRBD2. The CDR3 runs 13 residues. Unmatched junction bases numbered 4, after V lost 5 bases and J lost 7 bases. Germline V gene lookup returns CDR1 LGHDT and CDR2 YNNKEL (reference sequence). The CDR3 region has the DNA TGTGCCAGCAGCGCTAGACTAGCGGGAGAGCAGTACTTC. It translates to CASSARLAGEQYF.

The genes are TRBV19 and TRBJ2-5; 8 bases map to TRBD1. Germline V CDR1 and CDR2: LNHDA, SQIVND (reference sequence). Trimming at V came to 7 bases and at J to 5 bases, leaving 12 bases not matched to a gene. The CDR3 is 15 residues long. Here the CDR3 DNA reads TGTGCCAGTACCTCACAGGGGGGCATGGTGGAGACCCAGTACTTC. Translation gives CASTSQGGMVETQYF.